Below, 32 T cell receptor beta chains from the same sample are listed, as sequenced in a study of CD8 T cells in ankylosing spondylitis. General study points: Characteristic, it appeared, of ankylosing spondylitis blood was a TCR beta motif of fewer than 10 highly homologous variants.

TCRdb re-called the 5' RACE reads with MiXCR, one entry per CDR3 protein. The data contain about 840,000 distinct CDR3 sequences, approximately 12% of them singletons. Their cognate antigens are unknown. The sample was blood, either unsorted or a sorted T cell fraction (not recorded which). All receptors come from a male donor with ankylosing spondylitis.

The rearrangement uses TRBV20-1 and TRBJ2-7, with D hard to call. Trimming cost V 3 bases and J 2 bases, with 11 bases left between them. Looked up from germline, CDR1 is DFQATT and CDR2 is SNEGSKA (reference sequence). The CDR3 contains 13 residues. The CDR3 is CSASNPGTYEQYF. The CDR3 DNA follows: TGCAGTGCTAGTAATCCGGGTACCTACGAGCAGTACTTC.

V usage is TRBV2 and J usage is TRBJ2-5, with D hard to call. In germline, CDR1 is SNHLY, CDR2 FYNNEI. The CDR3 contains 13 residues. Trimming removed 5 bases at V and 3 bases at J, with 10 bases between. The CDR3, as DNA: TGTGCCAGCAGTTACGTCGAGAAAGAGACCCAGTACTTC. Amino acids: CASSYVEKETQYF.

The rearrangement uses TRBV9 and TRBJ1-2; D is uncertain. This CDR3 is 13 amino acids long. CDR1 SGDLS and CDR2 YYNGEE come from the germline V gene. V was clipped by 4 bases and J by 8 bases, with 15 bases between them. The CDR3, as DNA: TGTGCCAGCAGCCAGTCGTCGGGGTTGGGCTACACCTTC. Translating gives CASSQSSGLGYTF.

This clonotype was detected only a few times. The CDR3 reads CASSLRAEGGYTF. The CDR3 coding sequence is TGTGCCAGCAGCTTAAGGGCTGAGGGAGGCTACACCTTC. V gene TRBV7-9 combines with J gene TRBJ1-2; no clear D. Germline values: CDR1 SEHNR, CDR2 FQNEAQ (reference sequence). The V end was cut by 2 bases, the J end by 8 bases, with 12 bases between. The CDR3 is 13 residues long.

In its sample, this clonotype was seen a few times. The rearrangement uses TRBV20-1 and TRBJ2-2; D uncertain. Per germline, CDR1 DFQATT and CDR2 SNEGSKA (reference sequence). V lost 7 bases to trimming and J lost 0 bases, with 12 bases between them. The CDR3 contains 14 residues. DNA of the CDR3: TGCAGTGTTCACCCGGTTCCGAACACCGGGGAGCTGTTTTTT. It yields the protein CSVHPVPNTGELFF.

The genes are TRBV7-9 and TRBJ2-3, with no clear D. This CDR3 has 15 residues. Germline assignment: CDR1 SEHNR and CDR2 FQNEAQ (reference sequence). V lost 8 bases and J lost 8, with 23 bases in between. CDR3 nucleotide sequence: TGTGCCAGCGGCCCTTACACAGCGACTGGTAGTACGCAGTATTTT. Amino acids: CASGPYTATGSTQYF. The variable domain in full, completed from reference TRBV7-9 and TRBJ2-3, reads DTGVSQNPRHKITKRGQNVTFRCDPISEHNRLYWYRQTLGQGPEFLTYFQNEAQLEKSRLLSDRFSAERPKGSFSTLEIQRTEQGDSAMYLCASGPYTATGSTQYFGPGTRLTVL.

In this sample, this clonotype turned up many times. For the CDR3, the DNA is TGTGCCACAGGGGGACGGGCCGAAGATACGCAGTATTTT. Protein product: CATGGRAEDTQYF. The J gene is TRBJ2-3, the V gene TRBV10-3; 7 nucleotides align to TRBD1. The ends lost 10 bases at V and 5 bases at J; junction bases unmatched: 9. From germline, CDR1 is ENHRY and CDR2 SYGVKD. This CDR3 is built from 13 residues.

This clonotype has just a few counts. The chain has TRBV7-3 and TRBJ2-1, with 7 bases aligning to TRBD2. The germline CDR1 and CDR2 sequences are SGHTA and FQGTGA. V lost 0 bases and J lost 1; bases outside the gene matches: 3. This CDR3 region has 16 residues. Here the CDR3 DNA reads TGTGCCAGCAGCTTAACCCTAGCGGCTTCCTACAATGAGCAGTTCTTC. It translates to CASSLTLAASYNEQFF.

The chain employs TRBV7-9 and TRBJ1-3, with D perhaps TRBD1 (6 bases). CDR1 is SEHNR and CDR2 is FQNEAQ in the germline V gene (reference sequence). The CDR3 totals 14 residues. V was shortened by 0 bases and J by 7 bases, with 10 bases between the two germline ends. CDR3 nucleotides: TGTGCCAGCAGCTTAGCTTCAGGGGAGAACACCATATATTTT. Residues: CASSLASGENTIYF.

This clonotype was seen many times. The V and J genes are TRBV7-2 and TRBJ1-6; D unresolved. The V end lost 1 base, the J end lost 7 bases, and 11 bases lay between the germline ends. The CDR3 runs 15 residues. Germline values: CDR1 SGHTA, CDR2 FQGNSA. The CDR3 coding sequence is TGTGCCAGCAGCTTAGAGCCGGGGAGGAATTCACCCCTCCACTTT. Amino acids: CASSLEPGRNSPLHF.

This clonotype showed up just a few times. The rearrangement links TRBV5-8 to TRBJ2-3; 8 positions agree with TRBD2. V lost 6 bases and J lost 4; bases outside the gene matches: 4. This CDR3 has 13 residues. Germline loops: CDR1 SGHTS, CDR2 YDEGEE. The CDR3 bases are TGTGCCAGCATGGGACTAGAATCAGATACGCAGTATTTT. It translates to CASMGLESDTQYF. Full variable domain (outside the CDR3, taken from reference TRBV5-8 and TRBJ2-3): EAGVTQSPTHLIKTRGQQATLRCSPISGHTSVYWYQQALGLGLQFLLWYDEGEERNRGNFPPRFSGRQFPNYSSELNVNALELEDSALYLCASMGLESDTQYFGPGTRLTVL.

This clonotype was counted only a few times. The chain recombines TRBV12-3 or TRBV12-4 with TRBJ2-2; D is uncertain. The CDR3 consists of 14 residues. Trimming took off 6 bases at V and 3 bases at J, with 11 bases between the two ends. The CDR3 is CASRATEYTGELFF. CDR3 coding DNA: TGTGCCAGCAGAGCTACAGAGTACACCGGGGAGCTGTTTTTT.

This clonotype occurred many times. The chain combines TRBV5-1 with TRBJ2-5, with D unclear. Looked up from germline, CDR1 is SGHRS and CDR2 is YFSETQ. V was clipped by 1 base and J by 5 bases, with 12 bases between them. This CDR3 region has 14 residues. CDR3 DNA: TGCGCCAGCAGCTTGCAATCGACGGCGGAGACCCAGTACTTC. Translating gives CASSLQSTAETQYF. Combining the CDR3 with reference TRBV5-1 and TRBJ2-5 gives the whole variable domain KAGVTQTPRYLIKTRGQQVTLSCSPISGHRSVSWYQQTPGQGLQFLFEYFSETQRNKGNFPGRFSGRQFSNSRSEMNVSTLELGDSALYLCASSLQSTAETQYFGPGTRLLVL.

V and J are TRBV18 and TRBJ2-7; a possible D gene is TRBD1 (5 bases). Germline V gives CDR1 KGHSH, CDR2 LQKENI. This CDR3 has 14 amino acids. V gave up 2 bases and J gave up 7 bases, with 15 bases separating them. CDR3 sequence (DNA): TGTGCCAGCTCACCATATAAGCAGGGCAAGGAGCAGTACTTC. It codes for CASSPYKQGKEQYF.

The V call is TRBV25-1, the J call TRBJ2-1; 8 positions agree with TRBD2. Trimming at V came to 5 bases and at J to 6 bases, leaving 9 bases not matched to a gene. The CDR3 has 15 residues. Germline V gene lookup returns CDR1 MGHDK and CDR2 SYGVNS. CDR3 bases: TGTGCCAGCAGTCCCTCGGCGGGAGGAAGCAATGAGCAGTTCTTC. Translated, it gives CASSPSAGGSNEQFF.

This clonotype was observed a handful of times. This chain links TRBV5-1 with TRBJ2-3, with 7 bases aligning to TRBD1. The J segment lost 6 bases and the V segment lost 4 bases, leaving 5 bases of the junction unmatched. This CDR3 spans 13 amino acids. Germline loops: CDR1 SGHRS, CDR2 YFSETQ. This CDR3 is CASSGDSSDTQYF. The CDR3 bases are TGCGCCAGCAGCGGGGACAGTTCGGATACGCAGTATTTT.

There are many counts of this clonotype. CDR3 protein: CASKGLAEAFF. The CDR3 nucleotides read TGTGCCAGCAAAGGACTTGCTGAAGCTTTCTTT. The V gene is TRBV6-2 or TRBV6-3, the J gene TRBJ1-1; D is uncertain. CDR3 length: 11 amino acids. V was clipped by 7 bases and J by 6 bases, with 9 bases between them. Germline values: CDR1 MNHEY, CDR2 SVGEGT.

This chain connects TRBV12-5 to TRBJ2-5; 10 bases match TRBD2. The ends lost 5 bases at V and 4 bases at J; junction bases unmatched: 4. The CDR3 spans 14 residues. The V gene's germline CDR1 is LGHNT and CDR2 FRNRAP. The DNA of the CDR3 is TGTGCTAGTGGTAACCGACTAGCGGGAGAGACCCAGTACTTC. Amino acids: CASGNRLAGETQYF.

This clonotype was found many times. This sequence joins TRBV7-3 and TRBJ2-3; TRBD2 aligns across 10 bases. The germline V gene has CDR1 SGHTA and CDR2 FQGTGA. The V segment lost 3 bases and the J segment 3 bases; nucleotides outside the gene matches: 9. CDR3 length: 17 residues. CDR3 sequence reads: CASSLGLASRRTDTQYF. CDR3 in DNA: TGTGCCAGCAGCTTGGGACTAGCGAGCCGAAGGACAGATACGCAGTATTTT.

The J gene is TRBJ2-5, the V gene TRBV30; the D gene is possibly TRBD1 (6 bases). Germline CDR1 reads GTSNPN; CDR2 reads SVGIG (reference sequence). The CDR3 runs to 14 residues. V dropped 3 bases and J dropped 2 bases, with 13 bases sitting between them. This CDR3 is CAWRYGQYQETQYF. The CDR3 coding sequence is TGTGCCTGGAGATACGGACAGTATCAAGAGACCCAGTACTTC.

The sample holds a few counts of this clonotype. The V gene is TRBV11-2, the J gene TRBJ2-1; D not certain. Germline V gene data show CDR1 as SGHAT and CDR2 as FQNNGV. Trimming stripped 1 base from V and 7 bases from J, with 14 bases between. The CDR3 totals 15 residues. DNA of the CDR3: TGTGCCAGCAGCTTAGCCTTCTCGACCCGGAATGAGCAGTTCTTC. This sequence encodes CASSLAFSTRNEQFF.

This clonotype was seen repeatedly, ten times or more. The chain carries TRBV20-1 and TRBJ1-5; D perhaps matches TRBD1 (5 bases). Germline V lookup: CDR1 DFQATT, CDR2 SNEGSKA (reference sequence). The CDR3 has 13 residues. V lost 1 base to trimming and J lost 7 bases, with 11 bases between them. CDR3 sequence: CSARGLRGQPQHF. In DNA form, the CDR3 reads TGCAGTGCTAGAGGACTCCGGGGCCAGCCCCAGCATTTT.

This clonotype turned up a few times. CDR3 in amino acids: CASSEAGPQHF. DNA of the CDR3: TGTGCCAGCAGTGAAGCCGGGCCCCAGCATTTT. This chain connects TRBV6-1 to TRBJ1-5; D remains unclear. Germline CDR1 reads MNHNS; CDR2 reads SASEGT. Trimming removed 0 bases at V and 9 bases at J, with 3 bases between. The CDR3 runs to 11 residues.

This clonotype was detected a few times. The rearrangement joins TRBV6-5 to TRBJ1-1; 7 nucleotides agree with TRBD1. The CDR3 totals 12 residues. The V segment lost 4 bases and the J segment 7 bases; nucleotides outside the gene matches: 3. Germline V gene lookup returns CDR1 MNHEY and CDR2 SVGAGI. The CDR3 loop reads CASSSGQFEAFF. CDR3 nucleotide sequence: TGTGCCAGCAGTTCGGGACAGTTTGAAGCTTTCTTT.

This chain links TRBV12-3 or TRBV12-4 with TRBJ1-6, with no clear D. Trimming removed 1 base at V and 7 bases at J, with 11 bases between. The CDR3 spans 15 residues. CDR3 nucleotide sequence: TGTGCCAGCAGTTTAGGCAGCCTCCTGAATTCACCCCTCCACTTT. Translated, it gives CASSLGSLLNSPLHF.

This clonotype was counted only a few times. The chain has TRBV28 and TRBJ1-5; TRBD1 agrees at 7 bases. This CDR3 is built from 15 residues. The junction had 11 bases not matched to a gene; V was cut back by 5 bases and J by 7 bases. The V gene's germline CDR1 is MDHEN and CDR2 SYDVKM. CDR3 DNA sequence: TGTGCCAGCAGTCCTGACAGGGAAAATCAACAGCCCCAGCATTTT. Translated: CASSPDRENQQPQHF.

The chain is built from TRBV11-2 and TRBJ2-1; tentatively, D is TRBD1 or TRBD2 (5 bases each). The germline V gene has CDR1 SGHAT and CDR2 FQNNGV. V was trimmed by 3 bases and J by 6 bases, leaving 6 bases between them. This CDR3 region has 12 residues. Written as DNA, the CDR3 is TGTGCCAGCAGCTTTGGGGGCAATGAGCAGTTCTTC. This translates into CASSFGGNEQFF.

This sequence joins TRBV20-1 and TRBJ1-2; TRBD1 might be the D (6 bases). CDR1 is DFQATT, CDR2 SNEGSKA, per germline (reference sequence). The CDR3 is made up of 11 amino acids. V lost 2 bases and J 7 bases, leaving 8 bases between the germline ends. The CDR3 nucleotides are TGCAGTGCTAGACAGGGGACTGGCTACACCTTC. Translation: CSARQGTGYTF.

This clonotype appeared a few times. The chain has TRBV20-1 and TRBJ1-5, with D tentatively TRBD1 (6 bases). CDR1 and CDR2 (germline): DFQATT, SNEGSKA (reference sequence). CDR3 length: 13 amino acids. Trimming removed 4 bases from V and 5 bases from J, with 12 bases in between. The CDR3 DNA reads TGCAGTGCTACGGAGGGGGGGGATCAGCCCCAGCATTTT. Amino acid sequence: CSATEGGDQPQHF.

This clonotype was detected many times. The chain carries TRBV20-1 and TRBJ2-1, with TRBD2 identical over 8 bases. The length of the CDR3 is 14 residues. The germline gives CDR1 DFQATT, CDR2 SNEGSKA (reference sequence). Losses at the gene ends were 6 bases for V and 2 bases for J; bases not matched to a gene: 6. CDR3 nucleotides: TGCAGTGCCGTTCGGGGGGGCGCCTACAATGAGCAGTTCTTC. This sequence encodes CSAVRGGAYNEQFF.

This chain connects TRBV6-2 or TRBV6-3 to TRBJ2-7; no clear D gene. V was cut by 6 bases and J by 3 bases, with 9 bases left in between. Looked up from germline, CDR1 is MNHEY and CDR2 is SVGEGT. The CDR3 is made up of 12 amino acids. The CDR3: CASSEAHYEQYF. The CDR3 DNA is TGTGCCAGCAGCGAGGCGCACTACGAGCAGTACTTC.

This clonotype was seen a handful of times. The V call is TRBV6-2 or TRBV6-3, the J call TRBJ2-7; 7 positions agree with TRBD2. Losses at the gene ends were 3 bases for V and 7 bases for J; bases not matched to a gene: 9. The CDR3 contains 14 residues. CDR1 is MNHEY, CDR2 SVGEGT, per germline. The CDR3 DNA reads as TGTGCCAGCAGTTATTCCGGGAGGATCGCTGAGCAGTACTTC. It yields the protein CASSYSGRIAEQYF.